The source of this T cell receptor beta chain is a study of early T cells in non-severe SARS-CoV-2 infection (dated by TCRdb to the early 2020s). Some background on the complete study: Because TCR sequencing relied on bulk RNA taken from unsorted whole blood, pairing of alpha and beta chains was not possible. Overall study outcomes, separate from this receptor: VDJdb matching was skewed toward anti-spike CD8 responses and likely underestimated virus-specific expansions, missing private and CD4 specificities.

Libraries were constructed by 5' RACE. Sequencing was performed on a NextSeq 500. The TCR library protocol attached unique molecular identifiers to individual cDNA molecules to correct for sequencing error and PCR bias. Both TCR alpha and beta chains were sequenced, and tight co-correlation was observed between alpha and beta sequence abundances in each sample. On the study's bioinformatics: Decombinator V4 was used to perform V gene, J gene and CDR3 annotation of TCR sequences. Expanded TCRs were defined as changing significantly between any two time points under a Poisson model with p below 0.0001. TCR abundances were normalised to the total number of TCRs sequenced per sample and were expressed as counts per million. TRAV1-2 paired with TRAJ12, TRAJ20 or TRAJ33 defined MAIT TCRs, while TRAV10 paired with TRAJ18 defined iNKT TCRs. VDJdb, accessed 1 November 2021, was searched for CMV, EBV and SARS-CoV-2 annotated TCRs, excluding TCRs annotated for multiple antigens. The public reads were quality trimmed at Q25 with fastp and then assembled into clones with MiXCR by TCRdb, keeping productive beta chains. Entries are consolidated by CDR3 protein sequence, retaining the most common genes and DNA. These V and J calls rely on TCRdb rather than the paper's analysis. For this sample the table gives approximately 77,000 distinct CDR3 sequences, of which about 16% were detected only once. The ten largest clones add up to about 12% of the sample.

The junction shows trimming of 6 bases on V and 7 bases on J, plus 19 bases between the germline ends. The germline V gene gives CDR1 as MNHEY and CDR2 as SVGAGI. The CDR3 goes from the cysteine to the phenylalanine over 15 residues. The sequence is cut down to CDR3 DNA, 45 bases in frame from base 1. On this clonotype itself: Which antigen it targets is not known. No much larger clone exists at a distance of one base, and base qualities are not known.

A case-control design nested within a healthcare worker cohort in London, UK, was used, with weekly nasopharyngeal swab PCR tests and blood sampling performed. Between 23 and 31 March 2020, the week of the UK lockdown, healthcare workers were enrolled and then followed up weekly for as long as 16 weeks. Sequenced: whole blood. This sequence uses TRBV6-5 and TRBJ1-5; the D segment could be TRBD1, given 6 matching bases. The source is an adult who was a healthcare worker with PCR-confirmed SARS-CoV-2 infection or an uninfected control (not recorded which). The nucleotide sequence is given as TGTGCCAGCAGCCCGAGGGGGGAAGGAGGGCAGCCCCAGCATTTT. Its coded protein is CASSPRGEGGQPQHF.